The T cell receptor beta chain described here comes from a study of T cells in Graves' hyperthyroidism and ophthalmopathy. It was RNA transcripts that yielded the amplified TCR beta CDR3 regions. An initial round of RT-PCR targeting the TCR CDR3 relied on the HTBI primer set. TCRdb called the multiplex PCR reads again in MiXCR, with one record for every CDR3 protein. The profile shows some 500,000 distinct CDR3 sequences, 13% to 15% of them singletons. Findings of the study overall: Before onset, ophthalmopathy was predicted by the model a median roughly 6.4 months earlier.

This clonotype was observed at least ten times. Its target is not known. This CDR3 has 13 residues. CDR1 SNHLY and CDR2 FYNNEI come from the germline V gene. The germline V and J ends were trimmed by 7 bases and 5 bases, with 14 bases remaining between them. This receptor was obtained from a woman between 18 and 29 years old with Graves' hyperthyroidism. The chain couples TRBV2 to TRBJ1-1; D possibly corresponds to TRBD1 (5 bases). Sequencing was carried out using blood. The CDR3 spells CASIEGSGTEAFF. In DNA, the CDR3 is TGTGCCAGCATCGAGGGGTCCGGGACTGAAGCTTTCTTT.